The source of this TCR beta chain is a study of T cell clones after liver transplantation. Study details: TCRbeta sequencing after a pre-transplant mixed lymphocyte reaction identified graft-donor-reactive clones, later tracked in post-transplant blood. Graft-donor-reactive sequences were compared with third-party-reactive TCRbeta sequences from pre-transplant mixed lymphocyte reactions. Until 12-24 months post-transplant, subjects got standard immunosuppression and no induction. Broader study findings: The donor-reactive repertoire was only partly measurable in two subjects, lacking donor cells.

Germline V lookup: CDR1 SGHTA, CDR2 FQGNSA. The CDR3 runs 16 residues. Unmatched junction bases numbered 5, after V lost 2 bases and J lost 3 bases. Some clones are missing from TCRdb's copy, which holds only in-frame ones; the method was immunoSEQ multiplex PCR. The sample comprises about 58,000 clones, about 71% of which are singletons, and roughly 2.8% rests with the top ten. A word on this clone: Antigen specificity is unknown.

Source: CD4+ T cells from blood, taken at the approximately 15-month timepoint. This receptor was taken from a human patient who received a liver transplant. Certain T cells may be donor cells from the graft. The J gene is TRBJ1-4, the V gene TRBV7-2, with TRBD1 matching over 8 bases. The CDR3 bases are TGTGCCAGCAGCTTATTTGGGACAGGACCTAATGAAAAACTGTTTTTT. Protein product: CASSLFGTGPNEKLFF. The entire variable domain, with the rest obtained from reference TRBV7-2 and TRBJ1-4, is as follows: GAGVSQSPSNKVTEKGKDVELRCDPISGHTALYWYRQSLGQGLEFLIYFQGNSAPDKSGLPSDRFSAERTGGSVSTLTIQRTQQEDSAVYLCASSLFGTGPNEKLFFGSGTQLSVL.